This record concerns one TCR beta chain sequence. Its antigen is currently not known. No much larger clonotype is one base removed from it; base qualities were not supplied. This entry is derived from a study of shared clonotypes between healthy human individuals (dated by TCRdb to 2018 to 2021). General notes on the study: The cohort included three men and two women between 18 and 49 years of age. The study deeply sequenced blood TCR repertoires of about 5 healthy adults to estimate repertoire size and the extent of clonotype sharing between individuals. Libraries were prepared and TCR repertoires were sequenced by different laboratories using diverse techniques, in order to increase sequencing depth and limit assay-specific biases. Leukapheresis yielded between about 0.94 and 9.5 billion PBMCs per donor. Study-level results and caveats: Pairwise subsampling indicated that sequencing depth was expected to affect the degree of clonotype sharing among donors. Only blood was sampled, and tissue TCR repertoires likely differ from those in blood. Because the study included a small number of donors, the genetic and exposure-history diversity represented was limited.

TCR CDR3 regions were amplified from genomic DNA by multiplex PCR using the deep immunoSEQ assay. For each cell subset, the extracted genomic DNA was distributed evenly across all wells of several immunoSEQ 96-well plates, and each plate served as one replicate. For unsorted PBMC, about 300 ng of genomic DNA, equivalent to around 30,000 T cell genomes, went into each replicate PCR. Unsorted PBMC genomic DNA was sequenced across ten immunoSEQ deep assay plates. Purified libraries were measured with a Qubit 3.0 fluorometer, size-checked on a Bioanalyzer 2100, and measured again with the KAPA Library Quantification kit. A separate single-read 150-cycle Illumina NextSeq 550 flow cell was used to sequence each immunoSEQ 96-well plate. Processing in the source paper ran as follows. The immunoSEQ output contained only junctional sequences without quality scores, so filtering could not match that applied to full-length reads. Sequences were annotated with PyIR, a Python wrapper for IgBLAST v1.9, and V/J genes and CDR3 were assigned using IMGT germline references. Reads with weak V/J assignments (E-value above 1e-6), missing CDR3, stop codons, out-of-frame junctions, or ambiguous translated residues were removed. V3J clonotypes were defined as sequences sharing an identical inferred V gene, J gene, and CDR3 amino acid sequence. Percentage overlap between repertoires was computed as shared unique clonotypes divided by the size of the smaller repertoire. RTK rarefaction, the Chao1 estimator, and Recon v2.1 estimates of unobserved clonotypes were used to assess repertoire richness. TCRdb mirrors the immuneACCESS table, restricted to in-frame sequences. Some clones are absent from its copies; in checked studies, under half trace to an unresolved V gene, and the reason for the others is unknown. V and J calls and clone size are copied from that table; D and trimming were computed from the DNA. In all, the sample holds about 500,000 clones, and 70% to 80% of those were seen once. The leading ten clones occupy 9.5% to 15% of the sample.

Healthy HIV-negative adults with no recently reported acute infections or vaccinations were included as donors. All donors were Caucasian adults living in Nashville, Tennessee, USA. For unsorted samples, tens of millions of PBMCs were counted, and genomic DNA was extracted using the QIAamp DNA Blood Mini kit. After blood collection by leukapheresis, PBMCs were isolated using Ficoll-Histopaque density gradient centrifugation and then cryopreserved in the vapor phase of liquid nitrogen. At the junction V is shortened by 6 bases and J by 4 bases; bases outside the gene matches: 7. The CDR3 starts with the cysteine, ends with the phenylalanine, and has 15 residues. The only DNA kept is the CDR3, 45 bases in frame from the first base. CDR1 and CDR2 were assigned from the germline V gene as LGHNA and YNFKEQ.

The sample comprised PBMCs. This receptor was identified in a woman in her thirties or forties in good health. Some clones in this sample may be carry-over from other donors' samples. The chain is assembled from TRBV4-2 and TRBJ2-7, with 12 bases in between that match TRBD2. The CDR3 in this case is CASRLTSGSSYEQYF. The nucleotide sequence is given as TGTGCCAGCAGGTTGACTAGCGGGAGTTCTTACGAGCAGTACTTC.